This T cell receptor (beta chain) appears in the sequencing data of a study of blood T cell repertoires in COVID-19. The CDR3 is 15 residues long. CDR1 and CDR2 (germline): LGHDT, YNNKEL (reference sequence). With V trimmed by 1 base and J by 2 bases, 5 bases remained unmatched. Data came from immunoSEQ multiplex PCR; TCRdb stores just in-frame clones and leaves some out. The table has about 140,000 clones, approximately 88% seen once. This TCR was sampled from a man between 60 and 70 years old with active or convalescent COVID-19. The chain carries TRBV3-1 (or the pseudogene TRBV3-2) and TRBJ2-7; 7 positions agree with TRBD1. Sequencing was performed on peripheral blood. The CDR3 loop is CASSQGRDSPYEQYF. The CDR3, as DNA: TGTGCCAGCAGCCAAGGCCGGGACAGTCCCTACGAGCAGTACTTC.